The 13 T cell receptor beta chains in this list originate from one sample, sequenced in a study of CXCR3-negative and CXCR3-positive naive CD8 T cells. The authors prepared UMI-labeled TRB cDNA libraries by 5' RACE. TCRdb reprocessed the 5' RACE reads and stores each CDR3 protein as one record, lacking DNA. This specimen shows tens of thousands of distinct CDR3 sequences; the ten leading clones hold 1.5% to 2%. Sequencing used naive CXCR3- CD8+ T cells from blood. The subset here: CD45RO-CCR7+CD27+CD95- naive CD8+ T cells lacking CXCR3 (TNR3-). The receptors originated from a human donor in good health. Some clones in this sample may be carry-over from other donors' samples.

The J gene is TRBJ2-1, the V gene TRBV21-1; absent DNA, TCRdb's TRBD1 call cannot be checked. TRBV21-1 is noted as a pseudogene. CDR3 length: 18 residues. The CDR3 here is CASSLIADREMGVSEQFF.

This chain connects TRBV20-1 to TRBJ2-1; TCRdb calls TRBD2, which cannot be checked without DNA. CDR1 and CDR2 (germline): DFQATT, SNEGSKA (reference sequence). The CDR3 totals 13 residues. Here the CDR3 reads CSALLVPYNEQFF.

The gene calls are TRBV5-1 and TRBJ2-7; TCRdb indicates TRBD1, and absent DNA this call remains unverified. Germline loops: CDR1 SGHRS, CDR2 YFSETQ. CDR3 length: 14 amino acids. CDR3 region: CASSYQGGTYEQYF. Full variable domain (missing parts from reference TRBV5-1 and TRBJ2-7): KAGVTQTPRYLIKTRGQQVTLSCSPISGHRSVSWYQQTPGQGLQFLFEYFSETQRNKGNFPGRFSGRQFSNSRSEMNVSTLELGDSALYLCASSYQGGTYEQYFGPGTRLTVT.

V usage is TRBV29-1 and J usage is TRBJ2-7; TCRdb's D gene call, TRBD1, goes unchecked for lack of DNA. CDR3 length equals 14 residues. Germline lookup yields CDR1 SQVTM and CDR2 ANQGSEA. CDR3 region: CSVEKAGTENEQYF.

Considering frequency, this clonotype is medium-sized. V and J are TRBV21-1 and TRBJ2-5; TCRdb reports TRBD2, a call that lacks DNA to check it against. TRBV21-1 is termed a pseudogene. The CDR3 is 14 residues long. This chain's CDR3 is CASSKILAVETQYF.

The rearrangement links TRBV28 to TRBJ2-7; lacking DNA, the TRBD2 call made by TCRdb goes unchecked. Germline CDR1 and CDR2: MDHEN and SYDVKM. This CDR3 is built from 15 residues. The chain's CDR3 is CASSPSYRDSYEQYF.

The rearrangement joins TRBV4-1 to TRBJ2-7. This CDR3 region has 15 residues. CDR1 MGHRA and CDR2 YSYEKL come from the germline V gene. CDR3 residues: CASSQVSGAGYEQYF.

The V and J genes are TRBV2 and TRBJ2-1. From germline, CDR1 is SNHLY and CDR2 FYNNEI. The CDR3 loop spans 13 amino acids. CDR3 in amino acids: CASSPYIDNEQFF.

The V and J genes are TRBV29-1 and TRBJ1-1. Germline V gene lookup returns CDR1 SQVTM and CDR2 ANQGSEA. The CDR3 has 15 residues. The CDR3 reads CSVAGGWVGSTEAFF.

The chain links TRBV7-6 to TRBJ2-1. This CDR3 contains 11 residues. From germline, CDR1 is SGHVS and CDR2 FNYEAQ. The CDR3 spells CASRLGGEQFF.

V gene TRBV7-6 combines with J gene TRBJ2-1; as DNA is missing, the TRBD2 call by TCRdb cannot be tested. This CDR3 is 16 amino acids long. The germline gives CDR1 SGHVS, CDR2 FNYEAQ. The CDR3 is CASSRLAGESYNEQFF.

The CDR3: CASSYSGYNTEAFF. The chain employs TRBV6-5 and TRBJ1-1. Per the germline V gene, CDR1 is MNHEY and CDR2 is SVGAGI. The CDR3 contains 14 residues.

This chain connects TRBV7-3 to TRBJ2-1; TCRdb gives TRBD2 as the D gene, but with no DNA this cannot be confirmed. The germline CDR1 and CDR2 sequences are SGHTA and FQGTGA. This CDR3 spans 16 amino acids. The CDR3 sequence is CASSPSLMTSYNEQFF. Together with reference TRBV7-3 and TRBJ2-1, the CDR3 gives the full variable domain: GAGVSQTPSNKVTEKGKYVELRCDPISGHTALYWYRQSLGQGPEFLIYFQGTGAADDSGLPNDRFFAVRPEGSVSTLKIQRTERGDSAVYLCASSPSLMTSYNEQFFGPGTRLTVL.